The clone carrying this TCR beta chain has ten or more counts. Its antigen is unknown. Germline CDR1 ENHRY, CDR2 SYGVKD. CDR3 length equals 11 residues. V lost 10 bases to trimming and J lost 3 bases, with 10 bases between them. Patients newly diagnosed with hyperthyroidism, under 2 months' duration, were aged 18 to 65, the study reports. None of the included patients had other autoimmune diseases, uncontrolled infections, pregnancy or lactation, as these led to exclusion. The authors amplified TCR beta CDR3 regions from RNA transcripts. HTBI-primed RT-PCR formed the first round, and a multiplex PCR formed the second. Using its own MiXCR run on the multiplex PCR reads, TCRdb lists one record per CDR3 protein. The data hold around 1.1 million distinct CDR3 sequences, with about two fifths observed a single time. This sample is part of a study of Graves' ophthalmopathy and Graves' hyperthyroidism. Study-level information: Hyperthyroidism showing no ophthalmopathy within 18 months of follow-up was stable. The study's findings and limits: In blood appeared most of the expanded thyroid clonotypes whose frequency exceeded 0.001.

The chain combines TRBV10-3 with TRBJ2-7, with D unresolved. The TCR was taken from an adult man with Graves' hyperthyroidism. Sequencing was performed on peripheral blood or thyroid tissue (not recorded which). The CDR3 DNA follows: TGTGCCACCTCAACAAACTACGAGCAGTACTTC. Translating gives CATSTNYEQYF.